This paragraph reports one TCR beta chain. Its antigen is not known. This sample was included in a study of cytomegalovirus exposure and HLA in healthy donors. General study points: Association of a missense DCLRE1C variant with TCR beta V- and J-gene trimming was reported in a later analysis. Associated with cytomegalovirus, according to the listing, were 170 or so TCR beta chains.

PCR was performed using 60 Vbeta and 13 Jbeta primers. The data were produced by immunoSEQ multiplex PCR, yet TCRdb's version contains in-frame clones alone and is incomplete. The sample consists of about 82,000 clones, around 77% of them appearing once. This sequence was found in a man in his forties or fifties in good health and CMV-seronegative. The sequenced sample consisted of PBMCs.

The CDR3 region has the DNA TGTGCCAGCAGGATGGGGCTCTCTGGAAACACCATATATTTT. Translation gives CASRMGLSGNTIYF. The rearrangement joins TRBV6-5 to TRBJ1-3, with D perhaps TRBD1 (5 bases). Germline CDR1 MNHEY, CDR2 SVGAGI. The CDR3 is 14 residues long. V shed 6 bases and J shed 0 bases, with 9 bases lying between them.